This T cell receptor beta chain was captured in a study of Graves' ophthalmopathy and Graves' hyperthyroidism. Across the whole study: At the time of initial diagnosis and before any treatment, peripheral blood was collected.

The ends were cut back, 3 bases at V and 7 bases at J, with 13 bases in the middle. The CDR3 totals 13 residues. Germline CDR1 and CDR2: SEHNR and FQNEAQ (reference sequence). Amplified material comprised TCR beta CDR3 regions derived from RNA transcripts. A first-round RT-PCR used HTBI primers, followed by a second-round multiplex PCR. One entry per CDR3 protein, called by TCRdb with MiXCR from the multiplex PCR reads. The table has approximately 700,000 distinct CDR3 sequences, 35% to 50% seen once. The source material was peripheral blood. The V and J genes are TRBV7-9 and TRBJ2-7; D may be TRBD2 (5 bases). The receptor's source is an adult man with Graves' ophthalmopathy. The CDR3 protein is CASSLGRSGEQYF. The CDR3 nucleotides are TGTGCCAGCAGCTTGGGCAGGTCGGGGGAGCAGTACTTC.